This TCR beta chain is from a study of shared clonotypes between healthy human individuals. Study outcomes and limitations: About 5% was the fraction of naive CD4 clonotypes found shared across several donors.

This CDR3 comprises 16 residues. Germline V gene lookup returns CDR1 SEHNR and CDR2 FQNEAQ (reference sequence). V was clipped by 5 bases and J by 2 bases; unmatched bases: 9. Per the original data handling: ImmunoSEQ only sent back junction sequences with no quality scores, so filtering was done differently. TCRdb's table, derived via immunoSEQ multiplex PCR, lists solely in-frame clones and lacks some. The D gene and trimming were derived from the DNA, and the V and J assignments and clone size from that table. Of about 2 million clones listed, 95% are singletons. With respect to this clone: The antigen remains undetermined.

The chain has TRBV7-9 and TRBJ1-3; 7 nucleotides agree with TRBD1. The source of this sequence is a man aged 18 to 29 in good health. Sequenced input: naive CD4+ T cells sorted from blood. Specified subset: CD45RA+ positively selected. As DNA, the CDR3 is TGTGCCAGCAGCCCCCACCGGGACAGCCCTGGAAACACCATATATTTT. Residues: CASSPHRDSPGNTIYF.